This T cell receptor (beta chain) was recovered during a study of blood T cell repertoires in COVID-19 (dated by TCRdb to 2020 to 2022). At the level of the whole study: The collaborator samples originated in the United States, Italy and Spain and spanned the acute and convalescent phases of COVID-19. The prospective study material was composed of cDNA or gDNA derived from T cells, B-cell-depleted T cells, or PBMCs. Subjects who had been exposed to COVID-19, were actively infected with it, or had recovered from it provided the deeply sampled blood TCRbeta repertoires that made up the dataset. The repertoires were released in a freely available public database meant as a resource for research on the immune response to SARS-CoV-2. Samples were obtained from the ongoing ImmuneRACE study (first 160 participants) and from 1,000 to 1,500 subjects provided by 6 global collaborators. The sample metadata nearly always contained a de-identified subject ID, COVID-19 status, age in years and sex. Where HLA class I and class II types were available, the types were taken from metadata supplied by the sample provider, not from assay-based typing.

The immunoSEQ Assay, a bias-controlled multiplex PCR, was used to amplify TCRbeta CDR3 regions from genomic DNA. On the authors' methods: The number of nucleated cells in each sample was estimated by amplification of reference gene primers within the assay. To quantify the absolute abundance of each unique TCRbeta CDR3 rearrangement, sequence reads were collapsed and filtered. Productive Simpson clonality was computed per sample as the square root of Simpson's diversity index over productive rearrangements. Sourced from immuneACCESS, this table was stored by TCRdb with only in-frame sequences that have V and J called. A share of the clones is absent; for the studies checked, an unresolved V gene accounts for under half, and the remainder has no known explanation. That table supplies the V and J calls and clone size; D and trimming were determined from the DNA. This sample holds more than 100,000 clones; about four fifths were observed only once. Roughly 17% of the sample is taken by the ten largest.

For CDR1 and CDR2, the germline V gene (reference sequence) lists SGHNT and YYREEE. The CDR3 covers 13 residues, taking in both the cysteine and the phenylalanine. CDR3 DNA only is kept here, 39 bases in frame from base 1. The collaborating institutions used their own protocols to collect whole blood in K2EDTA tubes. For TCRbeta analysis, collaborators shipped samples as frozen whole blood, isolated PBMCs, or DNA extracted from either of those sample types. What the work shows at the level of the full study, not this receptor alone: The quantity of clinical and demographic metadata differed by source and by participant and was supplied without curation.

Note on this clone: This clone's antigen is unknown. Per-nucleotide qualities are absent, and no much larger clonotype sits a single base away.

Input material: peripheral blood. The receptor was isolated from a man in his sixties with active or convalescent COVID-19. In this chain, TRBV5-4 is recombined with TRBJ2-5; TRBD2 matches 9 bases in the middle. CDR3 sequence: CAAGGLITETQYF. DNA sequence: TGTGCAGCGGGAGGACTTATTACCGAGACCCAGTACTTC.